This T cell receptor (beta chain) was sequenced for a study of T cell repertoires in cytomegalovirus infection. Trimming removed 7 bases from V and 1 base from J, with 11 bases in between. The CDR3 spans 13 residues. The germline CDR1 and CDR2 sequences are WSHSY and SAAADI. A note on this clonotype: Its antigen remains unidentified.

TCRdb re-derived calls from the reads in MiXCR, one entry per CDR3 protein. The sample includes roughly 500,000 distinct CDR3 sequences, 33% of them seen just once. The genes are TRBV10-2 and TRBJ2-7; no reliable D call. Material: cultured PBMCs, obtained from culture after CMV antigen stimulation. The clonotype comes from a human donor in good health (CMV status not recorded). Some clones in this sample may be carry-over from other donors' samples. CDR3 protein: CASTAPDSYEQYV. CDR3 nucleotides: TGCGCCAGCACTGCCCCAGATTCCTACGAGCAGTACGTC.